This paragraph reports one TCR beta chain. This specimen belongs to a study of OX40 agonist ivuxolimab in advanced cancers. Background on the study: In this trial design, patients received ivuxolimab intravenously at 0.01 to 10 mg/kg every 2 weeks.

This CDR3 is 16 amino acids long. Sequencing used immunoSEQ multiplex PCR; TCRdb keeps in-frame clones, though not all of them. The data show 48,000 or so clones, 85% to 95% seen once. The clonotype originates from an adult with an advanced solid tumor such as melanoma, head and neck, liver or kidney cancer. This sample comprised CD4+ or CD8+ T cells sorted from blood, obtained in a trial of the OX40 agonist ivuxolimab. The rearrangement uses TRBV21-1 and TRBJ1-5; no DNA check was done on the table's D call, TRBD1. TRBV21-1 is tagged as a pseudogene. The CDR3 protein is CASSRQGDYSNQPQHF. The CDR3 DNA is TGTGCCAGCAGCCGACAGGGGGATTATAGCAATCAGCCCCAGCATTTT.